This TCR beta chain was observed in a study of blood T cell repertoires in COVID-19. CDR1 is LNHDA and CDR2 is SQIVND in the germline V gene (reference sequence). This CDR3 is 15 amino acids long. The V end lost 6 bases, the J end lost 8 bases, and 20 bases lay between the germline ends. TCRdb's copy holds only in-frame clones and misses some; the assay was immunoSEQ multiplex PCR. Seen here are 310,000 or so clones, about 91% observed once, and the top ten hold more than 8.5%. The chain carries TRBV19 and TRBJ2-1; D is possibly TRBD1 (7 bases). The sample was PBMCs or T cells enriched from blood (not recorded which). The sequence was collected from a woman younger than 30 who had recovered from COVID-19. The CDR3 loop is CASSRGAVNSDEQFF. DNA of the CDR3: TGTGCCAGTAGCAGGGGGGCCGTAAATTCTGATGAGCAGTTCTTC.